These T cell receptor beta chains were read from a single sample in a study of blood T cell repertoires in COVID-19. Produced via immunoSEQ multiplex PCR; TCRdb's table is partial and in-frame only. The profile covers under 300,000 clones, with 88% appearing a single time and about 3.4% taken by the ten largest. The sample taken for sequencing was PBMCs or T cells enriched from blood (not recorded which). The origin of the receptors is a woman aged 35 to 49 who had been exposed to COVID-19. The CDR3 runs from the conserved cysteine through the conserved F or W. Each record gives: CDR3 length, D gene, J gene, clone size, V gene, CDR3 protein, CDR3 DNA. A D gene is named only where the DNA matches it firmly. Part of the rows lack a size; the others show once, few, many or a class for expanded clones.

CDR3 length: 13
D gene: -
J gene: TRBJ1-5
clone size: once
V gene: TRBV3-1/TRBV3-2
CDR3 protein: CASSQGGGQPQHF
CDR3 DNA: TGTGCCAGCAGCCAGGGAGGGGGTCAGCCCCAGCATTTT

CDR3 length: 15
D gene: -
J gene: TRBJ1-1
clone size: -
V gene: TRBV7-3
CDR3 protein: CASSLNGRSNTEAFF
CDR3 DNA: TGTGCCAGCAGCTTAAACGGCAGGTCCAACACTGAAGCTTTCTTT

CDR3 length: 14
D gene: -
J gene: TRBJ2-7
clone size: -
V gene: TRBV4-2
CDR3 protein: CASSQDQNVYEQYF
CDR3 DNA: TGTGCCAGCAGCCAAGATCAGAACGTCTACGAGCAGTACTTC

CDR3 length: 15
D gene: -
J gene: TRBJ1-2
clone size: -
V gene: TRBV19
CDR3 protein: CASSSWAFYNYGYTF
CDR3 DNA: TGTGCCAGTAGTAGTTGGGCATTCTACAACTATGGCTACACCTTC

CDR3 length: 15
D gene: -
J gene: TRBJ2-2
clone size: few
V gene: TRBV30
CDR3 protein: CAWSVRGVGTGELFF
CDR3 DNA: TGTGCCTGGAGTGTAAGGGGCGTAGGCACCGGGGAGCTGTTTTTT

CDR3 length: 17
D gene: -
J gene: TRBJ2-5
clone size: -
V gene: TRBV4-1
CDR3 protein: CASSQEQGGLEGETQYF
CDR3 DNA: TGCGCCAGCAGCCAAGAACAGGGAGGGTTGGAAGGAGAGACCCAGTACTTC

CDR3 length: 17
D gene: -
J gene: TRBJ2-1
clone size: -
V gene: TRBV6-6
CDR3 protein: CASSPLTSVAGGNEQFF
CDR3 DNA: TGTGCCAGCAGTCCTTTGACTAGCGTGGCAGGGGGGAATGAGCAGTTCTTC

CDR3 length: 17
D gene: -
J gene: TRBJ1-1
clone size: -
V gene: TRBV7-3
CDR3 protein: CASSLTLGNRGTAEAFF
CDR3 DNA: TGTGCCAGCAGCTTAACTTTGGGGAATCGAGGGACTGCTGAAGCTTTCTTT

CDR3 length: 14
D gene: -
J gene: TRBJ2-1
clone size: once
V gene: TRBV11-2
CDR3 protein: CASSLHRSYNEQFF
CDR3 DNA: TGTGCCAGCAGCTTGCACAGGTCCTACAATGAGCAGTTCTTC

CDR3 length: 12
D gene: -
J gene: TRBJ1-1
clone size: -
V gene: TRBV11-3
CDR3 protein: CASSLRVGEAFF
CDR3 DNA: TGTGCCAGCAGCCTTCGGGTTGGGGAAGCTTTCTTT

CDR3 length: 13
D gene: -
J gene: TRBJ1-6
clone size: -
V gene: TRBV9
CDR3 protein: CASSALPGSPLHF
CDR3 DNA: TGTGCCAGCAGTGCCCTACCAGGGTCACCCCTCCACTTT

CDR3 length: 12
D gene: -
J gene: TRBJ1-2
clone size: -
V gene: TRBV12-3/TRBV12-4
CDR3 protein: CASSAETRGYTF
CDR3 DNA: TGTGCCAGCAGCGCCGAGACTCGTGGCTACACCTTC

CDR3 length: 12
D gene: -
J gene: TRBJ1-2
clone size: once
V gene: TRBV7-9
CDR3 protein: CASTQSQGGYTF
CDR3 DNA: TGTGCCAGCACCCAGTCCCAGGGCGGCTACACCTTC

CDR3 length: 15
D gene: -
J gene: TRBJ2-5
clone size: once
V gene: TRBV6-2/TRBV6-3
CDR3 protein: CASSSPTDPQETQYF
CDR3 DNA: TGTGCCAGCAGTTCCCCGACAGACCCACAAGAGACCCAGTACTTC

CDR3 length: 14
D gene: TRBD1
J gene: TRBJ1-2
clone size: once
V gene: TRBV7-6
CDR3 protein: CASSLRRGRNGYTF
CDR3 DNA: TGTGCCAGCAGCTTGAGGAGGGGGCGGAATGGCTACACCTTC

CDR3 length: 14
D gene: -
J gene: TRBJ1-6
clone size: once
V gene: TRBV6-5
CDR3 protein: CASSYSSAYSPLHF
CDR3 DNA: TGTGCCAGCAGTTACTCGTCAGCGTATTCACCCCTCCACTTT

CDR3 length: 18
D gene: TRBD1
J gene: TRBJ1-1
clone size: -
V gene: TRBV6-2/TRBV6-3
CDR3 protein: CASSYPGTGGVLNTEAFF
CDR3 DNA: TGTGCCAGCAGTTACCCCGGGACAGGGGGCGTCCTGAACACTGAAGCTTTCTTT

CDR3 length: 13
D gene: -
J gene: TRBJ1-1
clone size: -
V gene: TRBV13
CDR3 protein: CASSSPHGLEAFF
CDR3 DNA: TGTGCCAGCAGCTCACCCCACGGACTTGAAGCTTTCTTT

CDR3 length: 20
D gene: -
J gene: TRBJ2-2
clone size: -
V gene: TRBV9
CDR3 protein: CASSLHPFPSRVPGTGELFF
CDR3 DNA: TGTGCCAGCAGCCTCCATCCCTTCCCAAGCAGGGTACCGGGCACCGGGGAGCTGTTTTTT

CDR3 length: 13
D gene: -
J gene: TRBJ2-3
clone size: -
V gene: TRBV5-4
CDR3 protein: CASSGGGDDTQYF
CDR3 DNA: TGTGCCAGCAGCGGGGGCGGAGACGATACGCAGTATTTT

CDR3 length: 19
D gene: -
J gene: TRBJ1-4
clone size: -
V gene: TRBV7-9
CDR3 protein: CASSLVVGSGTTTNEKLFF
CDR3 DNA: TGTGCCAGCAGCTTAGTTGTCGGAAGTGGGACTACTACTAATGAAAAACTGTTTTTT

CDR3 length: 17
D gene: TRBD1
J gene: TRBJ1-2
clone size: few
V gene: TRBV10-3
CDR3 protein: CAIGVADRGGSTYGYTF
CDR3 DNA: TGTGCCATCGGGGTCGCGGACAGGGGTGGGAGTACCTATGGCTACACCTTC

CDR3 length: 16
D gene: TRBD1
J gene: TRBJ1-4
clone size: -
V gene: TRBV5-1
CDR3 protein: CASSFTVGQGREKLFF
CDR3 DNA: TGCGCCAGCAGCTTTACAGTGGGACAGGGTCGAGAAAAACTGTTTTTT

CDR3 length: 16
D gene: TRBD1
J gene: TRBJ2-1
clone size: -
V gene: TRBV5-1
CDR3 protein: CASSEMGQGSYNEQFF
CDR3 DNA: TGTGCCAGCAGCGAAATGGGACAGGGCTCCTACAATGAGCAGTTCTTC

CDR3 length: 13
D gene: -
J gene: TRBJ1-2
clone size: -
V gene: TRBV7-2
CDR3 protein: CASSLGPNYGYTF
CDR3 DNA: TGTGCCAGCAGCCTGGGGCCGAACTATGGCTACACCTTC

CDR3 length: 15
D gene: TRBD1
J gene: TRBJ1-2
clone size: -
V gene: TRBV6-4
CDR3 protein: CASSLKEGQGDGYTF
CDR3 DNA: TGTGCCAGCAGTCTCAAGGAGGGACAGGGAGACGGCTACACCTTC

CDR3 length: 15
D gene: TRBD1
J gene: TRBJ1-6
clone size: -
V gene: TRBV7-8
CDR3 protein: CASSLVRDRASPLHF
CDR3 DNA: TGTGCCAGCAGCTTAGTCCGGGACAGGGCTTCACCCCTCCACTTT

CDR3 length: 14
D gene: TRBD2
J gene: TRBJ2-2
clone size: -
V gene: TRBV9
CDR3 protein: CASKGGLATGELFF
CDR3 DNA: TGTGCCAGCAAGGGAGGGTTGGCCACCGGGGAGCTGTTTTTT

CDR3 length: 16
D gene: TRBD1
J gene: TRBJ1-3
clone size: -
V gene: TRBV28
CDR3 protein: CASNRQGGWAGNTIYF
CDR3 DNA: TGTGCCAGCAACCGACAGGGCGGGTGGGCCGGAAACACCATATATTTT

CDR3 length: 13
D gene: TRBD2
J gene: TRBJ2-1
clone size: -
V gene: TRBV4-2
CDR3 protein: CASTRGVYNEQFF
CDR3 DNA: TGTGCCAGCACGCGGGGGGTTTACAATGAGCAGTTCTTC

CDR3 length: 14
D gene: TRBD2
J gene: TRBJ2-3
clone size: -
V gene: TRBV25-1
CDR3 protein: CASSEWTSGDTQYF
CDR3 DNA: TGTGCCAGCAGTGAATGGACTAGCGGAGATACGCAGTATTTT

CDR3 length: 12
D gene: TRBD1
J gene: TRBJ1-2
clone size: -
V gene: TRBV30
CDR3 protein: CAWPRQGDGYTF
CDR3 DNA: TGTGCCTGGCCCAGACAGGGAGATGGCTACACCTTC

CDR3 length: 14
D gene: TRBD1
J gene: TRBJ1-2
clone size: few
V gene: TRBV6-5
CDR3 protein: CASSFTQGANGYTF
CDR3 DNA: TGTGCCAGCAGTTTCACTCAGGGGGCGAATGGCTACACCTTC

CDR3 length: 17
D gene: TRBD1
J gene: TRBJ1-1
clone size: once
V gene: TRBV11-3
CDR3 protein: CASSLDWAGGSNTEAFF
CDR3 DNA: TGTGCCAGCAGCTTAGATTGGGCAGGGGGGTCAAACACTGAAGCTTTCTTT

CDR3 length: 13
D gene: -
J gene: TRBJ2-5
clone size: -
V gene: TRBV30
CDR3 protein: CAWTRQEKGTQYF
CDR3 DNA: TGTGCCTGGACCCGACAGGAGAAGGGGACCCAGTACTTC

CDR3 length: 15
D gene: -
J gene: TRBJ1-3
clone size: -
V gene: TRBV27
CDR3 protein: CASSFRGAYGNTIYF
CDR3 DNA: TGTGCCAGCAGTTTTCGGGGGGCATATGGAAACACCATATATTTT

CDR3 length: 14
D gene: -
J gene: TRBJ1-3
clone size: -
V gene: TRBV5-1
CDR3 protein: CASKTVSSGNTIYF
CDR3 DNA: TGTGCCAGCAAAACAGTGAGCTCTGGAAACACCATATATTTT

CDR3 length: 13
D gene: -
J gene: TRBJ1-2
clone size: -
V gene: TRBV7-3
CDR3 protein: CASSLQGTSGYTF
CDR3 DNA: TGTGCCAGCAGCTTACAGGGGACGAGTGGCTACACCTTC

CDR3 length: 15
D gene: -
J gene: TRBJ1-2
clone size: few
V gene: TRBV4-2
CDR3 protein: CASSQDGQPNYGYTF
CDR3 DNA: TGTGCCAGCAGCCAAGATGGGCAGCCTAACTATGGCTACACCTTC

CDR3 length: 19
D gene: TRBD1
J gene: TRBJ2-3
clone size: -
V gene: TRBV29-1
CDR3 protein: CSVFYTGPLTGDPQNTQYF
CDR3 DNA: TGCAGCGTTTTCTACACAGGTCCCCTAACAGGGGACCCACAGAATACGCAGTATTTT

CDR3 length: 17
D gene: TRBD1
J gene: TRBJ1-3
clone size: -
V gene: TRBV13
CDR3 protein: CASSSGTGGSYGNTIYF
CDR3 DNA: TGTGCCAGCAGCTCCGGGACAGGGGGATCCTATGGAAACACCATATATTTT

CDR3 length: 14
D gene: -
J gene: TRBJ1-4
clone size: -
V gene: TRBV29-1
CDR3 protein: CSVAGDATNEKLFF
CDR3 DNA: TGCAGCGTTGCAGGCGATGCAACTAATGAAAAACTGTTTTTT

CDR3 length: 13
D gene: -
J gene: TRBJ2-5
clone size: -
V gene: TRBV5-1
CDR3 protein: CASSFGTEETQYF
CDR3 DNA: TGCGCCAGCAGCTTTGGCACAGAAGAGACCCAGTACTTC

CDR3 length: 13
D gene: -
J gene: TRBJ1-3
clone size: -
V gene: TRBV5-8
CDR3 protein: CASSLSFRNTIYF
CDR3 DNA: TGTGCCAGCAGCCTGTCCTTTCGAAACACCATATATTTT

CDR3 length: 15
D gene: -
J gene: TRBJ1-3
clone size: -
V gene: TRBV2
CDR3 protein: CASSPTGDSGNTIYF
CDR3 DNA: TGTGCCAGCAGCCCGACAGGAGACTCTGGAAACACCATATATTTT

CDR3 length: 17
D gene: TRBD1
J gene: TRBJ1-3
clone size: -
V gene: TRBV10-3
CDR3 protein: CAIGPGTGAASGNTIYF
CDR3 DNA: TGTGCCATCGGTCCGGGGACAGGAGCCGCCTCTGGAAACACCATATATTTT

CDR3 length: 13
D gene: -
J gene: TRBJ1-5
clone size: -
V gene: TRBV9
CDR3 protein: CASSGDWVGPQHF
CDR3 DNA: TGTGCCAGCAGCGGGGACTGGGTGGGGCCCCAGCATTTT

CDR3 length: 17
D gene: -
J gene: TRBJ2-5
clone size: -
V gene: TRBV2
CDR3 protein: CASSEAPGTMYQETQYF
CDR3 DNA: TGTGCCAGCAGTGAAGCCCCCGGGACAATGTACCAAGAGACCCAGTACTTC

CDR3 length: 15
D gene: TRBD1
J gene: TRBJ1-2
clone size: -
V gene: TRBV30
CDR3 protein: CAWSGATGGASGYTF
CDR3 DNA: TGTGCCTGGAGTGGGGCGACAGGGGGCGCGAGTGGCTACACCTTC

CDR3 length: 12
D gene: -
J gene: TRBJ1-2
clone size: -
V gene: TRBV28
CDR3 protein: CASKTGPYGYTF
CDR3 DNA: TGTGCCAGCAAAACAGGGCCTTATGGCTACACCTTC

CDR3 length: 16
D gene: -
J gene: TRBJ2-3
clone size: -
V gene: TRBV27
CDR3 protein: CASSSSYRGMVNTQYF
CDR3 DNA: TGTGCCAGCAGTTCCTCCTATCGGGGAATGGTGAATACGCAGTATTTT

CDR3 length: 15
D gene: -
J gene: TRBJ1-4
clone size: -
V gene: TRBV4-1
CDR3 protein: CASSHPPPINEKLFF
CDR3 DNA: TGCGCCAGCAGCCACCCACCCCCTATAAATGAAAAACTGTTTTTT